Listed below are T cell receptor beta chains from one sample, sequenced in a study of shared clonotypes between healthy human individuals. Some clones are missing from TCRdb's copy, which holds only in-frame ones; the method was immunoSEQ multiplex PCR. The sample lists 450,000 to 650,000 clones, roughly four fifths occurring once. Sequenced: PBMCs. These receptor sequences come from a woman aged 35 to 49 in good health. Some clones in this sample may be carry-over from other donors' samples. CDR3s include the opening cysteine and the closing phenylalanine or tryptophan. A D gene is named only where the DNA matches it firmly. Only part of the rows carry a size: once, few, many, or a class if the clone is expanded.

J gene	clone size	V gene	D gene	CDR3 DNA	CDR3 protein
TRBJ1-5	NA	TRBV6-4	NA	TGTGCCAGCAGTCGGGACAGCAATCAGCCCCAGCATTTT	CASSRDSNQPQHF
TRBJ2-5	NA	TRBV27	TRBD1	TGTGCCAGCAGGAAGCTGGACAGGGGGCAAGAGACCCAGTACTTC	CASRKLDRGQETQYF
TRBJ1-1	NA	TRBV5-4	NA	TGTGCCAGCAGCCCTCCGAGTGGGACCCCCACTGAAGCTTTCTTT	CASSPPSGTPTEAFF
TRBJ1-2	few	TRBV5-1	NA	TGCGCCAGCAGCTTGGGAGGGAACTATGGCTACACCTTC	CASSLGGNYGYTF
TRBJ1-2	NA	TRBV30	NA	TGTGCCTGGAGTCCCGGGCCAGGTGGCTACACCTTC	CAWSPGPGGYTF
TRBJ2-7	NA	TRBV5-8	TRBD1	TGTGCCAGCAGCCTGGACAGGGCCCAACGGAGAGCCTACGAGCAGTACTTC	CASSLDRAQRRAYEQYF
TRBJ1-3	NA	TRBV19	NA	TGTGCCAGTAGGGGGATCGGGTCTGGAAACACCATATATTTT	CASRGIGSGNTIYF
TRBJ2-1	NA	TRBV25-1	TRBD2	TGTGCCCGCGGGGGGGGGACTAGCGGAAACAATGAGCAGTTCTTC	CARGGGTSGNNEQFF
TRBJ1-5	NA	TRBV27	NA	TGTGCCAGCAGTTCTCGGACGGACAATCAGCCCCAGCATTTT	CASSSRTDNQPQHF
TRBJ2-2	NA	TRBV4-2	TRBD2	TGTGCCAGCAGCCCGAGTTCCTCCGGGACTAGGAACACCGGGGAGCTGTTTTTT	CASSPSSSGTRNTGELFF
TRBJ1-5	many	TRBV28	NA	TGTGCCAGCAGTTTTGGTATGAAGGGTAACCAGCCCCAGCATTTT	CASSFGMKGNQPQHF
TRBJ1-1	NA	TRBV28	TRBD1	TGTGCCAGCAGTTTTTGGACAGGTGAGACCACTGAAGCTTTCTTT	CASSFWTGETTEAFF
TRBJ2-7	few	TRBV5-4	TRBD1	TGTGCCAGCAGCCCGGGGACAGACCCTACCTACGAGCAGTACTTC	CASSPGTDPTYEQYF
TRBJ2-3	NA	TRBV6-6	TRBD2	TGTGCCAGCAGTCCCCCAGGACTAGCGGGAGTAGATACGCAGTATTTT	CASSPPGLAGVDTQYF
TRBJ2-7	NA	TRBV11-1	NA	TGTGCCAGCAGCTTGGGAACCCGCGCCTACGAGCAGTACTTC	CASSLGTRAYEQYF
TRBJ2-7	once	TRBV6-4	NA	TGTGCCAGCAGTGACTCGAAGGACCGCTACGAGCAGTACTTC	CASSDSKDRYEQYF
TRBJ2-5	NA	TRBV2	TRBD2	TGTGCCAGCAGTGACCCCCGGGTAGCGGGAGGTGAGACCCAGTACTTC	CASSDPRVAGGETQYF
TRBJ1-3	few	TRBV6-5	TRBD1	TGTGCCTCCAGTTACGACAGGGTGGGGTCTATATATTTT	CASSYDRVGSIYF
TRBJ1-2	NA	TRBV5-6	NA	TGTGCCAGCAGTCGGTGGTCGGTCAAAGTCTATGGCTACACCTTC	CASSRWSVKVYGYTF
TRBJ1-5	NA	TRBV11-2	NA	TGTGCCAGCAGCTTATCGAGGGTTCAGCCCCAGCATTTT	CASSLSRVQPQHF
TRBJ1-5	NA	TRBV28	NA	TGTGCCAGCAGTTTTAGCAGTCGACTCAATCAGCCCCAGCATTTT	CASSFSSRLNQPQHF
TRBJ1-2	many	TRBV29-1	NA	TGCAGCGTTGAAGTACCAGGGGCTAGGGGCTACACCTTC	CSVEVPGARGYTF
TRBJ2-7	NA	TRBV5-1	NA	TGCGCCAGCAGCCCCCGACAGAGCTCCTACGAGCAGTACTTC	CASSPRQSSYEQYF
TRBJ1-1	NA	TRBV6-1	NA	TGTGCCAGCAGGCCACAGGGCTACACTGAAGCTTTCTTT	CASRPQGYTEAFF
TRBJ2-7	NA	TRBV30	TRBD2	TGTGCCTGGAGTTTTAGCGGGCTGGACGAGCAGTACTTC	CAWSFSGLDEQYF
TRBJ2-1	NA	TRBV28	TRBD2	TGTGCCAGCAGTCTCGGGACTAGCGGGAGGAATGAGCAGTTCTTC	CASSLGTSGRNEQFF
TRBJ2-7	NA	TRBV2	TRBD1	TGTGCCAGCAGTGAAGCGCTTCTCGGACAGGGGGTAACCTACGAGCAGTACTTC	CASSEALLGQGVTYEQYF
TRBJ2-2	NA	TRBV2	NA	TGTGCCAGCAGTGAAGGAACCGGGGGCTACGGGGAGCTGTTTTTT	CASSEGTGGYGELFF
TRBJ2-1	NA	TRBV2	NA	TGTGCCAGCAGTCCCGACAGGCCAAGCTCCTACAATGAGCAGTTCTTC	CASSPDRPSSYNEQFF
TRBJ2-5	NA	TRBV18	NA	TGTGCCAGCTCAGGCCTTTCACGCTCGGAGACCCAGTACTTC	CASSGLSRSETQYF
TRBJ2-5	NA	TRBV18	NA	TGTGCCAGCTCAGATCGACTCCTCCAAGAGACCCAGTACTTC	CASSDRLLQETQYF
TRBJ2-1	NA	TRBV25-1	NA	TGTGCCAGCAGTGACAGAACAAGAAACAACAATGAGCAGTTCTTC	CASSDRTRNNNEQFF
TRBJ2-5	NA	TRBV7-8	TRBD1	TGTGCCAGCAGGGTCAACCGGGACAGGGAGAAAGAGACCCAGTACTTC	CASRVNRDREKETQYF
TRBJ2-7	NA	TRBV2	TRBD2	TGTGCCAGCAGTGACGGTCGACTAGCGGGAAGACAGGAGCAGTACTTC	CASSDGRLAGRQEQYF
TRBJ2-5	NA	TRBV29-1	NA	TGCAGCGTTGGGGAAGAGACCCAGTACTTC	CSVGEETQYF
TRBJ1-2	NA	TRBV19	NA	TGTGCCAGTAGTATGACCCAGGGGAACTATGTGTATGGCTACACCTTC	CASSMTQGNYVYGYTF
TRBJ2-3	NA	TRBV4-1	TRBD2	TGCGCCAGCAGGGCTCTAGCGGGAGTGGGAGGCACAGATACGCAGTATTTT	CASRALAGVGGTDTQYF
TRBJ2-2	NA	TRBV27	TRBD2	TGTGCCAGCAGTTCCGCTAGCGGAGACACCGGGGAGCTGTTTTTT	CASSSASGDTGELFF
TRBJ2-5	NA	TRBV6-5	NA	TGTGCCAGCAGTTACTGGGGACGGAGCCAAGAGACCCAGTACTTC	CASSYWGRSQETQYF
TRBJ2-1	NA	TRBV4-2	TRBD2	TGTGCCAGCAGCCAAGATATAGCGGGAGCCCACAATGAGCAGTTCTTC	CASSQDIAGAHNEQFF
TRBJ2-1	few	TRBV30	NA	TGTGCCTGGAGTGTCCAGGGGACCAATGAGCAGTTCTTC	CAWSVQGTNEQFF
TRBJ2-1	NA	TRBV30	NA	TGTGCCTGGAGTGTTGGATGGGACAATGAGCAGTTCTTC	CAWSVGWDNEQFF
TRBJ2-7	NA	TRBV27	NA	TGTGCCAGCAGTCCCGAAATCCTCAGCGGGTACGAGCAGTACTTC	CASSPEILSGYEQYF
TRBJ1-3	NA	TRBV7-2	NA	TGTGCCAGCAGCTTAGCCAAGTCTGGAAACACCATATATTTT	CASSLAKSGNTIYF
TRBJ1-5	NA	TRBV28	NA	TGTGCCAGCAGAAGCGGTAGCAATCAGCCCCAGCATTTT	CASRSGSNQPQHF